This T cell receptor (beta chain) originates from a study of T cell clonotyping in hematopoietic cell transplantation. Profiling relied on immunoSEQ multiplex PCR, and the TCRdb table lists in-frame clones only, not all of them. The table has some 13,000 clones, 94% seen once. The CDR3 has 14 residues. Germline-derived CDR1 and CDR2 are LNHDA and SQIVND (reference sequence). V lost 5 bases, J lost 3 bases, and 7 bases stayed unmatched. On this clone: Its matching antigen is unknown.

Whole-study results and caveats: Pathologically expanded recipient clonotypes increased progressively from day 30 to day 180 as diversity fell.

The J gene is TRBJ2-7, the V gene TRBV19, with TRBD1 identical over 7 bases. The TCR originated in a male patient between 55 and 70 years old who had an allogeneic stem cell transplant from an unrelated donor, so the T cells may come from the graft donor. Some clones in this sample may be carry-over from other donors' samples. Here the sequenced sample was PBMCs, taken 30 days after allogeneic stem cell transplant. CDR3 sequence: CASSPSWDSYEQYF. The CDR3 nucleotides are TGTGCCAGTAGTCCCTCCTGGGACAGCTACGAGCAGTACTTC.